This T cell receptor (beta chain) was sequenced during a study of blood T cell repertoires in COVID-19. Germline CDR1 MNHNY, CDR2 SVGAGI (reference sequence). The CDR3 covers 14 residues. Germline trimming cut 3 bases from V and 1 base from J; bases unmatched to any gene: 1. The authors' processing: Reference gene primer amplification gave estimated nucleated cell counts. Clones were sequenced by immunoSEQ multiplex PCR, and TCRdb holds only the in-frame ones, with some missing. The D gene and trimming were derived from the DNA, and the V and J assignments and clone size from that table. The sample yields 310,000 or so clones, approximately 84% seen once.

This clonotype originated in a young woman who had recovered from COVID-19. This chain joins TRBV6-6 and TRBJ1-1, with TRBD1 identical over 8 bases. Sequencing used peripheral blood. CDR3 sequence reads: CASSYGQGNTEAFF. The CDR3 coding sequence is TGTGCCAGCAGTTATGGACAGGGGAACACTGAAGCTTTCTTT.